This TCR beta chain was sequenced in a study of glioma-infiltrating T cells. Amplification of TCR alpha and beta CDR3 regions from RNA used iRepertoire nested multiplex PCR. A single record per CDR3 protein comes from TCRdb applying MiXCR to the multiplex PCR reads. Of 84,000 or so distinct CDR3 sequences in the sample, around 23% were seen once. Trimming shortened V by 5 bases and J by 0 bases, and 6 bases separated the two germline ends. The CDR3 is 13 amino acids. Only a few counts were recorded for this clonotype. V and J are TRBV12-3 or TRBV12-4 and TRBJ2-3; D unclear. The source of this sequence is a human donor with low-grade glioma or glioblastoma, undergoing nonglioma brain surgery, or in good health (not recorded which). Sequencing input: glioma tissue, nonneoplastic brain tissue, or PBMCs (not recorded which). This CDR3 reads CASSATSTDTQYF. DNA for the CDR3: TGTGCCAGCAGTGCGACTAGCACAGATACGCAGTATTTT.